Listed below are T cell receptor beta chains from one sample, sequenced in a study of control samples from healthy donors and cancer patients. The data were produced by immunoSEQ multiplex PCR, yet TCRdb's version contains in-frame clones alone and is incomplete. The profile shows more than 20,000 clones, approximately 91% of them singletons. Sequenced input: PBMCs. These receptors came from a man aged 50 to 59 with lung cancer. Each CDR3 is given with its conserved first and last residue. The D gene is left open where the match is weak. Size is stated for part of the rows, as once, few or many counts, or as a class when the clone is expanded.

D,size,V,J,CDR3,DNA
-,-,TRBV7-7,TRBJ2-2,CASSWGNTGELFF,TGTGCTAGCAGCTGGGGGAACACCGGGGAGCTGTTTTTT
-,-,TRBV11-3,TRBJ1-2,CASSSQDSRANYGYTF,TGTGCCAGCAGCTCACAGGACAGTCGGGCTAACTATGGCTACACCTTC
-,-,TRBV19,TRBJ2-1,CASSPGTIIGPFF,TGTGCCAGTAGTCCTGGGACAATTATCGGCCCGTTCTTC
-,-,TRBV7-2,TRBJ1-1,CASSPIGGMTEAFF,TGTGCCAGCAGCCCTATTGGAGGGATGACTGAAGCTTTCTTT
-,-,TRBV27,TRBJ1-5,CASSFVGGNQPQHF,TGTGCCAGCAGTTTCGTCGGGGGGAATCAGCCCCAGCATTTT
TRBD2,-,TRBV5-1,TRBJ2-5,CASSLAPAGVWETQYF,TGCGCCAGCAGCTTGGCGCCCGCGGGGGTATGGGAGACCCAGTACTTC
TRBD1,-,TRBV25-1,TRBJ2-7,CASDPDRGLYEQYF,TGTGCCAGCGACCCGGACAGGGGGCTCTACGAGCAGTACTTC
TRBD1,-,TRBV5-6,TRBJ1-6,CASRQGTGYSPLHF,TGTGCCAGCAGACAAGGGACAGGGTACTCACCCCTCCACTTT
-,-,TRBV5-4,TRBJ1-4,CASSPVGGSGEKLFF,TGTGCCAGCAGCCCTGTTGGGGGCTCTGGTGAAAAACTGTTTTTT
-,few,TRBV15,TRBJ2-3,CATSRDGSVQGGTDTQYF,TGTGCCACCAGCAGAGATGGTTCGGTTCAGGGAGGCACAGATACGCAGTATTTT
-,-,TRBV28,TRBJ2-2,CASRSTGELFF,TGTGCCAGCAGGAGCACCGGGGAGCTGTTTTTT
TRBD1,-,TRBV7-7,TRBJ2-5,CASSKAGTGGEETQYF,TGTGCTAGCAGCAAAGCCGGGACAGGGGGTGAAGAGACCCAGTACTTC
-,-,TRBV5-4,TRBJ1-3,CASSDLGNTIYF,TGTGCCAGCAGCGACCTCGGAAACACCATATATTTT
-,-,TRBV4-3,TRBJ2-2,CASSQQGSTGELFF,TGCGCCAGCAGCCAACAGGGGAGCACCGGGGAGCTGTTTTTT
-,-,TRBV6-4,TRBJ1-5,CASSDSLGQPQHF,TGTGCCAGCAGTGACTCCCTCGGGCAGCCCCAGCATTTT
TRBD2,-,TRBV7-3,TRBJ2-1,CASSLVAGGTTEQFF,TGTGCCAGCAGCTTGGTAGCGGGGGGTACCACTGAGCAGTTCTTC
-,-,TRBV11-2,TRBJ2-1,CASSLTGDNEQFF,TGTGCCAGCAGCTTGACTGGTGACAATGAGCAGTTCTTC
TRBD2,-,TRBV9,TRBJ2-2,CASSVIPGGFASTGELFF,TGTGCCAGCAGCGTCATACCCGGGGGGTTCGCGAGTACCGGGGAGCTGTTTTTT
-,-,TRBV29-1,TRBJ1-4,CSVELRQYEKLFF,TGCAGCGTTGAACTGAGACAGTACGAAAAACTGTTTTTT
-,once,TRBV12-5,TRBJ2-2,CASGLVQGNTGELFF,TGTGCTAGTGGTTTGGTACAGGGAAACACCGGGGAGCTGTTTTTT
-,-,TRBV30,TRBJ1-2,CAWSVRRGHGYTF,TGTGCCTGGAGTGTACGCAGGGGCCATGGCTACACCTTC
-,-,TRBV11-2,TRBJ2-5,CASSLTGTETQYF,TGTGCCAGCAGCTTAACGGGGACAGAGACCCAGTACTTC
-,-,TRBV28,TRBJ1-4,CASSLLEGFGEKLFF,TGTGCCAGCAGTTTATTGGAGGGCTTTGGTGAAAAACTGTTTTTT
-,-,TRBV5-1,TRBJ1-1,CASSFGSNTEAFF,TGCGCCAGCAGCTTTGGGAGTAACACTGAAGCTTTCTTT
-,-,TRBV7-3,TRBJ1-6,CASSNGGRNSPLHF,TGTGCCAGCAGCAATGGGGGAAGGAATTCACCCCTCCACTTT
-,-,TRBV10-3,TRBJ2-1,CAISGADATNEQFF,TGTGCCATCAGTGGTGCGGACGCTACCAATGAGCAGTTCTTC
-,-,TRBV10-3,TRBJ2-3,CAISERGKGTDTQYF,TGTGCCATCAGTGAGAGGGGGAAGGGCACAGATACGCAGTATTTT
-,-,TRBV7-9,TRBJ1-2,CASSFSDPVLGYTF,TGTGCCAGCAGCTTCTCGGACCCGGTCCTGGGCTACACCTTC
-,-,TRBV7-8,TRBJ1-4,CASTRGPNEKLFF,TGTGCCAGCACCCGGGGGCCTAATGAAAAACTGTTTTTT
-,-,TRBV7-8,TRBJ2-7,CASSPVNEQYF,TGTGCCAGCAGCCCCGTTAACGAGCAGTACTTC
TRBD2,once,TRBV9,TRBJ2-1,CASSATSGGAFNEQFF,TGTGCCAGCAGCGCCACTAGCGGGGGGGCGTTTAATGAGCAGTTCTTC
-,-,TRBV7-2,TRBJ1-6,CASSLNSQGNSPLHF,TGTGCCAGCAGCTTAAATTCCCAGGGGAATTCACCCCTCCACTTT